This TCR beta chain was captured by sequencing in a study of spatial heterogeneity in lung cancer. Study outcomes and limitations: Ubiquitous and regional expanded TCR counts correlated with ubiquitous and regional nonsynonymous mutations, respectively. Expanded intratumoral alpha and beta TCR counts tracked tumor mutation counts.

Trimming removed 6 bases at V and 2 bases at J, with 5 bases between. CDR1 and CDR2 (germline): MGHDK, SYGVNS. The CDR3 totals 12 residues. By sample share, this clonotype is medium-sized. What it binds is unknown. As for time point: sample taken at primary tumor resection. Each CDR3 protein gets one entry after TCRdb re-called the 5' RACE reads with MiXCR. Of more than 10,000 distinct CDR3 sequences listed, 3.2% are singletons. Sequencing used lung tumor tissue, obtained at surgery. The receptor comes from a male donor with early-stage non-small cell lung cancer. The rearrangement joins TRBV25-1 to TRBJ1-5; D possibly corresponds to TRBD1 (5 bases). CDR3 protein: CASRQGNQPQHF. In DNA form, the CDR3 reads TGTGCCAGCAGACAGGGCAATCAGCCCCAGCATTTT.